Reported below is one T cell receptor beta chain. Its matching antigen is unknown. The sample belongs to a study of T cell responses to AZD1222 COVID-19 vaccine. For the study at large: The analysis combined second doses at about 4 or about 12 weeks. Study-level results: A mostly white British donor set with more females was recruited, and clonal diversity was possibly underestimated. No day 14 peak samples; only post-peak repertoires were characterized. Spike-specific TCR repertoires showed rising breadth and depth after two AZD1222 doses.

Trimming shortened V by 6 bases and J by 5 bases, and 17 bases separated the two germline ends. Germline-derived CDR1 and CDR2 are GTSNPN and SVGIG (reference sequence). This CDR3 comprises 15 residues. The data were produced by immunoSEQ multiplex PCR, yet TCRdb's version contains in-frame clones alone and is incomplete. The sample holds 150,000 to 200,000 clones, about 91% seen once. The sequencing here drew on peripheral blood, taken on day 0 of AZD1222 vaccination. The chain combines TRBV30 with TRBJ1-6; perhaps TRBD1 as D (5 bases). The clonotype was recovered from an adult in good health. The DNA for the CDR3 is TGTGCCTGTAAGACAGTCCGGGACCATAATTCACCCCTCCACTTT. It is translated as CACKTVRDHNSPLHF.